The T cell receptor (beta chain) described here comes from a study of shared T cell receptors in the human thymus. Sequenced by immunoSEQ multiplex PCR; TCRdb stores in-frame clones only, minus some. The sample consists of about 380,000 clones, 95% of them appearing once. Germline V gene data show CDR1 as LGHNA and CDR2 as YNFKEQ. The CDR3 extends over 16 amino acids. Trimming stripped 1 base from V and 2 bases from J, with 13 bases between. The sequence came from a human donor. The chain carries TRBV4-2 and TRBJ2-3; TRBD2 is a possible D gene (5 bases). The sample consisted of thymocytes. The CDR3 DNA is TGTGCCAGCAGCCAAGGGGAAACGGGGAACACAGATACGCAGTATTTT. It is translated as CASSQGETGNTDTQYF.